This T cell receptor beta chain was sequenced for a study of technical replicates of blood from a few donors. The ends lost 5 bases at V and 3 bases at J; junction bases unmatched: 4. The CDR3 loop spans 14 amino acids. Germline values: CDR1 LNHDA, CDR2 SQIVND (reference sequence). Generated by immunoSEQ multiplex PCR, the TCRdb table keeps only in-frame clones and is missing some. The sample shows tens of thousands of clones, under 95% of them seen only once. The chain combines TRBV19 with TRBJ2-7; 10 positions match TRBD1. Material: T cells isolated from PBMCs. The source of this sequence is a human donor in good health. CDR3 DNA: TGTGCCAGTAGTCCCCGGACAGGGGGCTACGAGCAGTACTTC. Translation gives CASSPRTGGYEQYF.